A single sample gave rise to the 13 T cell receptor beta chains below, sequenced in a study of T cell repertoires in cytomegalovirus infection. Their antigens remain unidentified. TCRdb re-analysed the reads in MiXCR, keeping a single row per CDR3 protein. Found here are roughly 500,000 distinct CDR3 sequences, around 35% of them singletons; the top ten hold roughly 15%. Sequencing was performed on cultured PBMCs, taken from culture after CMV antigen stimulation. These receptors originate from a human donor in good health (CMV status not recorded). Some clones in this sample may be carry-over from other donors' samples.

This clonotype was counted between two and nine times. The genes are TRBV7-2 and TRBJ2-5; 7 bases are a match to TRBD2. This CDR3 region has 15 residues. In germline, CDR1 is SGHTA, CDR2 FQGNSA. V dropped 2 bases and J dropped 4; count of bases not matched to a gene: 7. Here the CDR3 DNA reads TGTGCCAGCAGCTTACTTAGAGGGAGGGGAGAGACCCAGTACTTC. Its translation: CASSLLRGRGETQYF.

The chain combines TRBV20-1 with TRBJ2-3; 10 bases fit TRBD2. The length of the CDR3 is 15 residues. The V segment lost 0 bases and the J segment 2 bases; nucleotides outside the gene matches: 2. Looked up from germline, CDR1 is DFQATT and CDR2 is SNEGSKA (reference sequence). The DNA of the CDR3 is TGCAGTGCTAGAGAAACTAGCGGGAACACAGATACGCAGTATTTT. Its protein product is CSARETSGNTDTQYF.

This clonotype was counted only a few times. The J gene is TRBJ2-3, the V gene TRBV5-1; D is unresolved. Per the germline V gene, CDR1 is SGHRS and CDR2 is YFSETQ. This CDR3 is built from 16 residues. V shed 0 bases and J shed 2 bases, with 13 bases lying between them. CDR3 nucleotides: TGCGCCAGCAGCTTGGGGGTCAGCAGTATCACAGATACGCAGTATTTT. It specifies CASSLGVSSITDTQYF.

V usage is TRBV4-1 and J usage is TRBJ2-1; the D is unclear. V lost 1 base and J 2 bases, leaving 12 bases between the germline ends. Germline CDR1 is MGHRA and CDR2 is YSYEKL. This CDR3 spans 16 amino acids. CDR3 sequence: CASSQGRRTTYNEQFF. CDR3 DNA sequence: TGCGCCAGCAGCCAAGGCCGGCGTACGACCTACAATGAGCAGTTCTTC.

This clonotype was observed a few times. V usage is TRBV6-5 and J usage is TRBJ2-5; D call uncertain. The V and J ends lost 5 bases and 0 bases respectively, with 7 bases between them. From germline, CDR1 is MNHEY and CDR2 SVGAGI. This CDR3 has 13 amino acids. The CDR3 nucleotides read TGTGCCAGCAGTAGGGTATACCAAGAGACCCAGTACTTC. It codes for CASSRVYQETQYF.

This clonotype was observed a few times. V usage is TRBV7-3 and J usage is TRBJ2-1; 8 nucleotides agree with TRBD2. The length of the CDR3 is 19 residues. Germline assignment: CDR1 SGHTA and CDR2 FQGTGA. J lost 4 bases, V lost 0 bases, and 14 bases had no gene match. The CDR3 protein is CASSLTGFRLAGGYNEQFF. In DNA, the CDR3 is TGTGCCAGCAGCTTAACCGGATTCCGGCTGGCGGGAGGATACAATGAGCAGTTCTTC.

This sequence joins TRBV29-1 and TRBJ2-7; D uncertain. This CDR3 comprises 14 residues. V was shortened by 7 bases and J by 2 bases, with 18 bases between the two germline ends. From germline, CDR1 is SQVTM and CDR2 ANQGSEA. The CDR3 coding sequence is TGCAGCGGCCAAGGTGGGCAAAATCCCTACGAGCAGTACTTC. As protein: CSGQGGQNPYEQYF.

This clonotype showed up just a few times. The V call is TRBV6-2 or TRBV6-3, the J call TRBJ2-1, with TRBD2 identical over 10 bases. The V gene end was trimmed by 6 bases and the J gene end by 4 bases; junction bases not matched to a gene: 6. Germline V gene lookup returns CDR1 MNHEY and CDR2 SVGEGT. This CDR3 region has 15 residues. The CDR3 bases are TGTGCCAGCAGCACCGGGACTAGCGAGTACAATGAGCAGTTCTTC. It specifies CASSTGTSEYNEQFF.

This clonotype was counted once. V and J are TRBV7-3 and TRBJ2-3; weak D call: TRBD2 (5 bases). V dropped 0 bases and J dropped 2 bases, with 9 bases sitting between them. CDR3 length equals 15 residues. Germline CDR1 is SGHTA and CDR2 is FQGTGA. CDR3 sequence (DNA): TGTGCCAGCAGCTTAACCCGGGGTGCCACAGATACGCAGTATTTT. Translating it yields CASSLTRGATDTQYF.

The CDR3 nucleotides read TGTGCCAGCAGCAACGGACAGGGGAGTCGTTGGGAGACCCAGTACTTC. Translated: CASSNGQGSRWETQYF. V is TRBV5-8 and J is TRBJ2-5, with TRBD1 identical over 9 bases. With 4 bases clipped from V and 5 bases from J, the junction kept 12 bases outside the gene matches. The CDR3 has 16 residues. Germline V lookup: CDR1 SGHTS, CDR2 YDEGEE.

The V gene is TRBV5-4, the J gene TRBJ2-3; 8 bases map to TRBD2. Looked up from germline, CDR1 is SGHNT and CDR2 is YYREEE (reference sequence). CDR3 length: 16 residues. Trimming cost V 3 bases and J 2 bases; bases outside gene matches: 8. CDR3 in amino acids: CASSYIRRGDTDTQYF. In DNA, the CDR3 is TGTGCCAGCAGCTACATCAGGCGGGGGGACACAGATACGCAGTATTTT. Combining the CDR3 with reference TRBV5-4 and TRBJ2-3 gives the whole variable domain ETGVTQSPTHLIKTRGQQVTLRCSSQSGHNTVSWYQQALGQGPQFIFQYYREEENGRGNFPPRFSGLQFPNYSSELNVNALELDDSALYLCASSYIRRGDTDTQYFGPGTRLTVL.

This clonotype was seen more than once but under ten times. This chain links TRBV7-2 with TRBJ2-3; 10 nucleotides match TRBD2. J was trimmed by 1 base and V by 4 bases; bases with no gene match: 14. The CDR3 has 19 amino acids. Germline-derived CDR1 and CDR2 are SGHTA and FQGNSA. The CDR3, as DNA: TGTGCCAGCAGCTCCCAGTCACTAGCGGGGTGGGAAGGCACAGATACGCAGTATTTT. As protein: CASSSQSLAGWEGTDTQYF.

J is TRBJ2-1 and V is TRBV10-3; D remains unclear. The DNA end is a closer match to TRBJ2-7, so the J assignment may be wrong. There are 11 residues in the CDR3. The germline gives CDR1 ENHRY, CDR2 SYGVKD. In DNA, the CDR3 is TGTGCCATCGGGAACTTGAATGAGCAGTACTTC. Protein sequence: CAIGNLNEQYF.